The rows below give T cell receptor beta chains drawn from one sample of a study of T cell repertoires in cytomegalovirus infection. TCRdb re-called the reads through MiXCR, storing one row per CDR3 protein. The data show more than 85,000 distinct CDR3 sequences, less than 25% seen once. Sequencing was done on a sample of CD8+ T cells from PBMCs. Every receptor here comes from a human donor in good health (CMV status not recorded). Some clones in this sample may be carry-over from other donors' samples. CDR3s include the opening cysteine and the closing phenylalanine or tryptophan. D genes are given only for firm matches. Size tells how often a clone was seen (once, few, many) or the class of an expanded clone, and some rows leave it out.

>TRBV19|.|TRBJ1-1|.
TGTGCCAGTAGAGGGAGGAGAAGGGCACCCAACACTGAAGCTTTCTTT
CASRGRRRAPNTEAFF
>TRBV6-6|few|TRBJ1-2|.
TGTGCCAGCGAGTTATCCTCAGGGTTGGATGGCTACACCTTC
CASELSSGLDGYTF
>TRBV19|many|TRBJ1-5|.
TGTGCCAGTAGGACAGATTTCAATCAGCCCCAGCATTTT
CASRTDFNQPQHF
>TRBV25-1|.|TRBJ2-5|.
TGTGCCAGCAGCGAGGCGTCGGATCTCCAAGGGACCCAGTACTTC
CASSEASDLQGTQYF
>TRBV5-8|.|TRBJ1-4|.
TGTGCCAGCAGCTCCCGAGAGGGGGGCGCCGATAGAGAGGATGAAAAACTGTTTTTT
CASSSREGGADREDEKLFF
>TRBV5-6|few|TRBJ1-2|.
TGTGCCAGCAGCACCGGGACACTCTATGGCTACACCTTC
CASSTGTLYGYTF
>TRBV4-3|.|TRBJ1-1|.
TGCGCCAGCAGCCAAGAAGGGACGGACTCAGACACTGAAGCTTTCTTT
CASSQEGTDSDTEAFF
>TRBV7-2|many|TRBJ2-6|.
TGTGCCAGCAGCTTAGACCCAGGGGCCGAGTACTCTGGGGCCAACGTCCTGACTTTC
CASSLDPGAEYSGANVLTF
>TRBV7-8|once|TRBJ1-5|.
TGTGCCAGCAGCAATTTGGAGGACGTCCTCTGGAGCAATCAGCCCCAGCATTTT
CASSNLEDVLWSNQPQHF
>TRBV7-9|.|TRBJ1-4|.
TGTGCCAGCAGCTTAGCGGATCGAGGAAAACTGTTTTTT
CASSLADRGKLFF
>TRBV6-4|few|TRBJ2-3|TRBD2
TGTGCCAGCACTAGCGGGGAGCCACCTAACACAGATACGCAGTATTTT
CASTSGEPPNTDTQYF
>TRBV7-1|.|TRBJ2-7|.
TGTGCCAGCATACCGGGAGAGGGGGATTACGAGCAGTACTTC
CASIPGEGDYEQYF
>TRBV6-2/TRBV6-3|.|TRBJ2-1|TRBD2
TGTGCCAGCAGTTACCCATCTCCTAGCGGGAGGGCTGAGAATGAGCAGTTCTTC
CASSYPSPSGRAENEQFF
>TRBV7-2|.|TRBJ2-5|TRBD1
TGTGCCAGCAGCTTAACCGGGACAGGGGGAGAGACCCAGTACTTC
CASSLTGTGGETQYF
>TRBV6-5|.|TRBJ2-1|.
TGTGCCAGCAGCCACAGGGCGGATTTTGACAATGAGCAGTTCTTC
CASSHRADFDNEQFF
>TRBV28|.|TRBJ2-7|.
TGTGCCAGCAGTTTCGTGGGGGAGGAGCAGTACTTC
CASSFVGEEQYF
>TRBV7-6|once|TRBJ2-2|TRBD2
TGTGCCAGCAATGCGGGAGGGCCGGCCGGGGAGCTGTTTTTT
CASNAGGPAGELFF
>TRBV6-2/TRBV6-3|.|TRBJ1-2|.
TGTGCCAGCTTCGACAGAAGCTATGGCTACACCTTC
CASFDRSYGYTF
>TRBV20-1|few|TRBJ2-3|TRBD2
TGCAGTGCTAGGGGACTAGCGGGAGAATTAGATACGCAGTATTTT
CSARGLAGELDTQYF
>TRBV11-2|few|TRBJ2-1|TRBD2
TGTGCCAGCAGCTTAGAGCTTAGCGGGGGGGCTGGTGAGCAGTTCTTC
CASSLELSGGAGEQFF
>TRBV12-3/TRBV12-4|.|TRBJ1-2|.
TGTGCCAGCAGTTTCTTGGGGTACAACTATGGCTACACCTTC
CASSFLGYNYGYTF
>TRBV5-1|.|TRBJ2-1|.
TGCGCCAGCAGCGCTTCAGTCAATGAGCAGTTCTTC
CASSASVNEQFF
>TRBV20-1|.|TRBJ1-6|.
TGCAGTGTCAGGGTTGGTAATTCACCCCTCCACTTT
CSVRVGNSPLHF
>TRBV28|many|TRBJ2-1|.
TGTGCCAGCAGTTTACCCCTTGGAGGTGAGCAGTTCTTC
CASSLPLGGEQFF
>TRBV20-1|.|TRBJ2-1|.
TGCAGTGCTAGAGACAGGGATCCCTACAATGAGCAGTTCTTC
CSARDRDPYNEQFF
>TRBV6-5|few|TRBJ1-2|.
TGTGCCAGCAGTTACGGTCCCCAGGGGTCGAACCCCAACTATGGCTACACCTTC
CASSYGPQGSNPNYGYTF
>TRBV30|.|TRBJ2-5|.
TGTGCCTGGAGTGTGGGGGTCCCAGAGACCCAGTACTTC
CAWSVGVPETQYF